The clone carrying this TCR beta chain was recorded once. What it binds is unknown. The data are from a study of T cell responses to AZD1222 COVID-19 vaccine. General study points: Regions 160-218 and 743-854 dominated among vaccine-associated CD4 TCRs spanning spike. Only a handful of individuals given AZD1222 were seropositive at baseline.

Profiled with immunoSEQ multiplex PCR; TCRdb holds only in-frame clones, not every one. The table records about 150,000 clones, 80% to 95% of them present only once. The sample in question was peripheral blood, obtained 28 days after the second AZD1222 dose. The receptor's source is an adult who received the AZD1222 COVID-19 vaccine.

The CDR3 loop is CASSPIGTANTEAFF. For the CDR3, the DNA is TGTGCCAGCAGTCCTATCGGGACAGCGAACACTGAAGCTTTCTTT. The rearrangement joins TRBV27 to TRBJ1-1; 7 nucleotides agree with TRBD1. V shed 5 bases, J shed 1 base, and the junction held 7 bases outside the gene matches. The germline V gene encodes CDR1 MNHEY and CDR2 SMNVEV (reference sequence). The CDR3 loop spans 15 amino acids.